This TCR beta chain emerged from a study of blood T cells in healthy people across ages. Study in general: Template switching picked up about one barcoded beta molecule for each two T cells.

Sample-barcoded 5' priming and a J-beta primer mix drove a second PCR of about 6 to 12 cycles. TCRdb redid the calling of the 5' RACE reads with MiXCR, one entry per CDR3 protein. Of about 1.7 million distinct CDR3 sequences in the sample, approximately 28% were seen once. Every donor gave ten milliliters of peripheral blood. Study-level findings and limits: It was not known whether donors were CMV positive (a possible confounder of expanded clonotype changes). Whereas aged donors had fewer naive CD4+ cells, long-lived donors had more of them and higher diversity.

In its sample, this clonotype was seen a few times. What it binds is unknown. This TCR came from a woman in her 30s in good health. Material for sequencing was blood.

CDR3 bases: TGTGCCAGCAGTGGCTCCGGGACAGGGCACGCCAAGCAGTACTTC. Protein: CASSGSGTGHAKQYF. The chain couples TRBV6-1 to TRBJ2-4; 9 bases match TRBD1. Germline lookup yields CDR1 MNHNS and CDR2 SASEGT. The CDR3 has 15 amino acids. With 4 bases clipped from V and 13 bases from J, the junction kept 14 bases outside the gene matches.